The rows below give T cell receptor beta chains drawn from one sample of a study of blood T cell repertoires in COVID-19. Libraries were prepared by immunoSEQ multiplex PCR; TCRdb keeps only in-frame clonotypes and omits some of them. The data hold some 67,000 clones, with 75% to 95% observed a single time. The sample consisted of peripheral blood. The receptors derive from a woman between 18 and 29 years old with acute or convalescent COVID-19. CDR3s include the opening cysteine and the closing phenylalanine or tryptophan. Fields, in order: D gene, clone size, V gene, J gene, CDR3 protein, CDR3 DNA. The D gene is left open where the match is weak. The listing skips clone size in some rows; elsewhere it reads once, few, many or a size class.

NA	NA	TRBV15	TRBJ2-5	CATSKGVQETQYF	TGTGCCACCAGCAAGGGGGTACAAGAGACCCAGTACTTC
TRBD1	NA	TRBV7-2	TRBJ2-5	CASSFTGGETQYF	TGTGCCAGCAGCTTTACAGGGGGTGAGACCCAGTACTTC
TRBD2	NA	TRBV6-6	TRBJ2-5	CASSFSSGSVGETQYF	TGTGCCAGCAGTTTCAGTAGCGGGAGTGTAGGCGAGACCCAGTACTTC
TRBD1	NA	TRBV7-9	TRBJ1-1	CASSRTGVTEAFF	TGTGCCAGCAGCCGAACAGGGGTAACTGAAGCTTTCTTT
TRBD2	NA	TRBV3-1/TRBV3-2	TRBJ2-1	CASGRRESRYEQFF	TGTGCCAGCGGGAGGCGGGAGTCACGGTATGAGCAGTTCTTC
NA	few	TRBV6-6	TRBJ2-7	CASSPHPSSGPSREQYF	TGTGCCAGCAGTCCTCATCCAAGTAGCGGACCGTCTCGGGAGCAGTACTTC
TRBD2	NA	TRBV11-2	TRBJ2-5	CASSWGLAEGKTQYF	TGTGCCAGCAGCTGGGGACTAGCGGAGGGGAAGACCCAGTACTTC
NA	NA	TRBV7-2	TRBJ2-3	CASSLGSRIHAYDTQYF	TGTGCCAGCAGCTTAGGTTCCAGGATTCATGCCTACGATACGCAGTATTTT
NA	NA	TRBV5-1	TRBJ1-5	CASSSGPRGSNQPQHF	TGCGCCAGCTCCTCGGGCCCCCGGGGGAGCAATCAGCCCCAGCATTTT
NA	NA	TRBV10-2	TRBJ2-7	CASSESIPSGYEQYF	TGCGCCAGCAGTGAGTCCATCCCGTCGGGTTACGAGCAGTACTTC
NA	NA	TRBV18	TRBJ2-1	CASSPWRRAYNEQFF	TGTGCCAGCTCCCCCTGGAGGCGAGCCTACAATGAGCAGTTCTTC
NA	NA	TRBV28	TRBJ1-5	CASSPFGQGDQPQHF	TGTGCCAGCAGTCCCTTTGGGCAGGGCGATCAGCCCCAGCATTTT
NA	NA	TRBV18	TRBJ2-3	CASSPNEVLADTQYF	TGTGCCAGCTCACCAAATGAGGTCCTAGCTGATACGCAGTATTTT
TRBD1	NA	TRBV30	TRBJ1-2	CAWRDRNLHGYTF	TGTGCCTGGAGGGACAGGAACTTACATGGCTACACCTTC
TRBD2	NA	TRBV28	TRBJ2-3	CASSGIYGIAGDTDTQYF	TGTGCCAGCAGCGGGATATACGGGATAGCGGGGGACACAGATACGCAGTATTTT
NA	NA	TRBV18	TRBJ2-5	CASSPGHVQETQYF	TGTGCCAGCTCACCGGGACACGTTCAAGAGACCCAGTACTTC
NA	medium-sized	TRBV28	TRBJ1-4	CASRQIEDSHEKLFF	TGTGCCAGCAGGCAAATCGAGGACAGTCATGAAAAACTGTTTTTT
NA	NA	TRBV28	TRBJ1-1	CASSLGTLNTEAFF	TGTGCCAGCAGTTTGGGGACACTGAACACTGAAGCTTTCTTT
NA	NA	TRBV27	TRBJ2-3	CASSLARGRGSMTGTQYF	TGTGCCAGCAGTTTAGCGCGCGGGAGAGGGTCAATGACAGGAACGCAGTATTTT
TRBD1	NA	TRBV9	TRBJ1-4	CASSVEPGTANEKLFF	TGTGCCAGCAGCGTAGAACCCGGGACAGCTAATGAAAAACTGTTTTTT
TRBD1	NA	TRBV29-1	TRBJ1-1	CSAAGTGMNTEAFF	TGCAGCGCTGCCGGGACAGGGATGAACACTGAAGCTTTCTTT
NA	NA	TRBV15	TRBJ2-7	CATSRSSTGNYEQYF	TGTGCCACCAGCCGGTCCTCGACAGGCAACTACGAGCAGTACTTC
NA	few	TRBV10-2	TRBJ1-1	CASSEPTGVGHTEAFF	TGCGCCAGCAGTGAGCCAACGGGAGTCGGGCACACTGAAGCTTTCTTT
NA	NA	TRBV11-2	TRBJ1-1	CASSSLRDKVAEAFF	TGTGCCAGCAGCTCGCTCAGGGACAAGGTCGCTGAAGCTTTCTTT
NA	NA	TRBV15	TRBJ2-1	CATSQTREMSSYNEQFF	TGTGCCACCAGCCAAACGAGGGAGATGAGCTCCTACAATGAGCAGTTCTTC
NA	NA	TRBV2	TRBJ1-6	CASSEGRGTPLHF	TGTGCCAGCAGTGAGGGCAGGGGTACACCCCTCCACTTT
TRBD1	NA	TRBV10-3	TRBJ2-7	CAISESGQGSHEQYF	TGTGCCATCAGTGAGTCGGGACAGGGGTCCCACGAGCAGTACTTC
TRBD2	once	TRBV3-1/TRBV3-2	TRBJ2-3	CASSQGLAGRTDTQYF	TGTGCCAGCAGCCAGGGACTAGCGGGGCGCACAGATACGCAGTATTTT
NA	NA	TRBV4-3	TRBJ1-1	CASSQDRVHTEAFF	TGCGCCAGCAGCCAAGACAGGGTTCACACTGAAGCTTTCTTT
NA	NA	TRBV10-1	TRBJ2-3	CASSGQGTDTQYF	TGCGCCAGCAGTGGACAGGGCACAGATACGCAGTATTTT
TRBD1	NA	TRBV3-1/TRBV3-2	TRBJ2-7	CASSQTGGLYEQYF	TGTGCCAGCAGCCAAACAGGGGGCTTGTACGAGCAGTACTTC
NA	NA	TRBV7-2	TRBJ1-2	CASSLAGAYGYTF	TGTGCCAGCAGCTTAGCGGGAGCCTATGGCTACACCTTC
TRBD2	NA	TRBV3-1/TRBV3-2	TRBJ2-5	CASSHVGSGRPQETQYF	TGTGCCAGCAGCCACGTCGGGAGCGGGAGGCCCCAAGAGACCCAGTACTTC
NA	NA	TRBV6-2/TRBV6-3	TRBJ2-5	CASSVPGGPGQETQYF	TGTGCCAGCAGTGTTCCAGGCGGGCCGGGCCAAGAGACCCAGTACTTC
TRBD1	NA	TRBV28	TRBJ1-1	CASSLLAGGTNTEAFF	TGTGCCAGCAGTTTATTGGCAGGGGGGACGAACACTGAAGCTTTCTTT
NA	few	TRBV2	TRBJ2-5	CASNGVFQETQYF	TGTGCCAGCAACGGGGTCTTCCAAGAGACCCAGTACTTC
NA	NA	TRBV19	TRBJ1-1	CASKSPQGKNTEAFF	TGTGCCAGTAAGAGTCCGCAGGGAAAGAACACTGAAGCTTTCTTT
NA	NA	TRBV7-2	TRBJ2-3	CASSPPGSMGYTQYF	TGTGCCAGCAGCCCTCCCGGGAGTATGGGCTATACGCAGTATTTT
NA	NA	TRBV30	TRBJ2-1	CAWSRGSYNEQFF	TGTGCCTGGAGCAGGGGTTCCTACAATGAGCAGTTCTTC
TRBD1	NA	TRBV29-1	TRBJ1-1	CSGRTGFWAFF	TGCAGCGGCCGGACAGGCTTTTGGGCTTTCTTT
TRBD1	NA	TRBV4-1	TRBJ2-1	CASSPKTGSSYNEQFF	TGCGCCAGCAGCCCAAAGACAGGGAGCTCCTACAATGAGCAGTTCTTC